This note documents a single TCR beta chain sequence. Using immunoSEQ multiplex PCR, the repertoire was profiled, and TCRdb retains in-frame clones only, with some absent. The sample yields over 85,000 clones, roughly 95% seen once. The ends were cut back, 0 bases at V and 4 bases at J, with 9 bases in the middle. The CDR3 length is 14 residues. Germline loops: CDR1 ENHRY, CDR2 SYGVKD. This sample stems from a study of technical replicates of blood from a handful of donors. The rearrangement uses TRBV10-3 and TRBJ2-5, with D perhaps matching TRBD2 (6 bases). This TCR was recovered from a human donor in good health. The sample taken for sequencing was T cells isolated from PBMCs. The CDR3 DNA is TGTGCCATCAGTGAGTCGAAGGGAGGAGAGACCCAGTACTTC. Translated: CAISESKGGETQYF.